The rows below give T cell receptor beta chains drawn from one sample of a study of CD4 T cells in relation to SARS-CoV-2 and coronaviruses. Antigen specificity for these receptors is unknown. Clones were read by immunoSEQ multiplex PCR, and TCRdb kept only the in-frame ones, dropping some. This sample has about 26,000 clones, with 70% to 80% found just once. Input material: CD4+ T cells from PBMCs, cultured in vitro. Every receptor here comes from a human donor in good health. The CDR3 runs from the conserved cysteine through the conserved F or W. D genes are given only for firm matches. The size of a clone is reported for some rows only, either as once, few or many, or as a class for expanded clones.

J,V,D,size,CDR3,DNA
TRBJ2-1,TRBV5-1,TRBD1,.,CASSFQGADYNEQFF,TGCGCCAGCAGCTTCCAGGGGGCTGACTACAATGAGCAGTTCTTC
TRBJ1-1,TRBV12-3/TRBV12-4,.,few,CASGFDANTEAFF,TGTGCCAGCGGGTTTGACGCGAACACTGAAGCTTTCTTT
TRBJ2-7,TRBV2,TRBD2,.,CASREIGLALYEQYF,TGTGCCAGCAGGGAAATCGGACTAGCGCTCTACGAGCAGTACTTC
TRBJ1-5,TRBV2,.,.,CATRSDNQPQHF,TGTGCCACCCGTTCTGACAATCAGCCCCAGCATTTT
TRBJ2-3,TRBV19,.,once,CASSKMISTDTQYF,TGTGCCAGTAGTAAAATGATTAGCACAGATACGCAGTATTTT
TRBJ1-1,TRBV5-1,.,.,CASSLGQMNTEAFF,TGCGCCAGCAGCTTGGGGCAGATGAACACTGAAGCTTTCTTT
TRBJ2-7,TRBV2,.,once,CASTPQGLYEEQYF,TGTGCCAGCACCCCACAGGGTCTCTATGAAGAGCAGTACTTC
TRBJ2-2,TRBV19,.,.,CASSIVMGATGELFF,TGTGCCAGTAGTATTGTAATGGGGGCCACCGGGGAGCTGTTTTTT
TRBJ1-4,TRBV5-6,.,.,CASSFRVPTNEKLFF,TGTGCCAGCAGCTTCAGGGTTCCAACTAATGAAAAACTGTTTTTT
TRBJ1-1,TRBV7-2,.,few,CASSLAWGGTEAFF,TGTGCCAGCAGCTTAGCGTGGGGCGGCACTGAAGCTTTCTTT
TRBJ1-3,TRBV4-1,.,few,CASSQDDWVRGNTIYF,TGCGCCAGCAGCCAAGACGATTGGGTTCGGGGAAACACCATATATTTT